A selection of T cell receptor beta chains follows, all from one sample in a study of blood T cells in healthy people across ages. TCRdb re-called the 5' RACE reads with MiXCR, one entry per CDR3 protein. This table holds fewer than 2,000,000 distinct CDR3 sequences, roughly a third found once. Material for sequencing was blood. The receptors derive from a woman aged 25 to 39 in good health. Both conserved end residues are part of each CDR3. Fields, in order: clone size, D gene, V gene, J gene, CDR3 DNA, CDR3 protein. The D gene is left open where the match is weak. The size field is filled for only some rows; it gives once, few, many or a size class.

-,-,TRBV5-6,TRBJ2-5,TGTGCCAGCAGCTTTGGCCAAAGGTACCAAGAGACCCAGTACTTC,CASSFGQRYQETQYF
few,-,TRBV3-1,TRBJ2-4,TGTGCCAGCAGCCCTCAGATGCCCAAAAACATTCAGTACTTC,CASSPQMPKNIQYF
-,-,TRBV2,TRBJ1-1,TGTGCCAGCACGAAGCGGTGGGGGGCAGCTGAAGCTTTCTTT,CASTKRWGAAEAFF
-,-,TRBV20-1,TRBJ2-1,TGCAGTGCTAGTGATGGGGGACCCGTGGACAATGAGCAGTTCTTC,CSASDGGPVDNEQFF
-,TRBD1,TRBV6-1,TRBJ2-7,TGTGCCAGCAGTGAAACAGGAATGCGGACAGGGAGCGACGAGCAGTACTTC,CASSETGMRTGSDEQYF
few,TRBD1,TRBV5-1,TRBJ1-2,TGCGCCAGCAGCAAAACGACAGGGAGTCCTGGCTACACCTTC,CASSKTTGSPGYTF
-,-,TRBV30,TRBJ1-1,TGTGCCTGGAGTGACGGGACTGAAGCTTTCTTT,CAWSDGTEAFF
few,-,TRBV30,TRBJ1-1,TGTGCCTCGGCGGGGAACCAAGCTTTCTTT,CASAGNQAFF
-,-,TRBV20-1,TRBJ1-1,TGCAGTGCTAGACCCCAGACAGCGACCAAGAGAGCTTTCTTT,CSARPQTATKRAFF
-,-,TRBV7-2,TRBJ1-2,TGTGCCAGCAGCTACATGCCGGGACGGAACTATGGCTACACCTTC,CASSYMPGRNYGYTF
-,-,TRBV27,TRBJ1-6,TGTGCCAGCAGGATGGGAAGGGTTGGGAATTCACCCCTCCACTTT,CASRMGRVGNSPLHF
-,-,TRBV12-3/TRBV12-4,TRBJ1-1,TGTGCCAGCAGTGGGGAGGGCTTAAGCACTGAAGCTTTCTTT,CASSGEGLSTEAFF
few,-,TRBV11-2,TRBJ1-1,TGTGCCAGCAGCTTAGGGAGGGGAGAAGCTGAAGCTTTCTTT,CASSLGRGEAEAFF
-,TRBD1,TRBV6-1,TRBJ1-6,TGTGCCAGCAGTTTGGACAGGGTGTATAATTCACCCCTCCACTTT,CASSLDRVYNSPLHF
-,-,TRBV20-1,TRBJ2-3,TGCAGTGCTGGGGGGATCACAGATACGCAGTATTTT,CSAGGITDTQYF